The 30 T cell receptor beta chains in this list originate from one sample, sequenced in a study of blood T cell repertoires in COVID-19 (dated by TCRdb to the early 2020s). Library construction relied on the immunoSEQ multiplex PCR assay. TCRdb provides this immuneACCESS table in a form limited to in-frame rearrangements. Some clones are lacking; in checked studies, under half of them reflect an unresolved V gene, and why the rest are absent is not known. This sample lists under 250,000 clones; about nine tenths were detected once. The biggest ten clones account for just over 2.5% of the sample. Material: PBMCs or T cells enriched from blood (not recorded which). All receptors derive from a woman aged 25 to 39 with acute COVID-19.

J is TRBJ2-7 and V is TRBV29-1; TRBD1 agrees at 10 bases. The CDR3 consists of 14 residues. The germline V gene encodes CDR1 SQVTM and CDR2 ANQGSEA. Trimming removed 3 bases from V and 2 bases from J; junction bases left unmatched: 4. In DNA form, the CDR3 reads TGCAGCGTTGACGGGACAGGGGCGGCCTACGAGCAGTACTTC. Translated: CSVDGTGAAYEQYF.

The rearrangement uses TRBV9 and TRBJ2-7; perhaps TRBD1 as D (5 bases). The CDR3 length is 14 residues. CDR1 and CDR2 (germline): SGDLS, YYNGEE. The V and J ends lost 0 bases and 5 bases respectively, with 12 bases between them. The CDR3 DNA is TGTGCCAGCAGCGTAGGGTACAGGTCGCACGAGCAGTACTTC. This encodes CASSVGYRSHEQYF.

As to this clone: One end of the junction fails to match germline, which may point to a read error. This chain uses TRBV7-7 with TRBJ2-1; 7 positions match TRBD1. The CDR3 is made up of 13 amino acids. In germline, CDR1 is SSHAT, CDR2 FNYEAQ (reference sequence). DNA for the CDR3: TGTGCTAGCAGCCGGGACAGTTACAATGAGCAGTTCTTC. Its protein is CASSRDSYNEQFF.

The chain joins TRBV9 to TRBJ2-1; 13 positions match TRBD2. This CDR3 has 16 amino acids. Germline V gene data show CDR1 as SGDLS and CDR2 as YYNGEE. The ends lost 4 bases at V and 9 bases at J; junction bases unmatched: 10. The CDR3 DNA reads TGTGCCAGCAGCCCTCGACTAGCGGGGGGCCACGGTGAGCAGTTCTTC. Its translation: CASSPRLAGGHGEQFF.

This clone was detected only a few times. The rearrangement uses TRBV7-2 and TRBJ1-5; D might be TRBD1 (5 bases). V dropped 4 bases and J dropped 7 bases, with 8 bases sitting between them. Looked up from germline, CDR1 is SGHTA and CDR2 is FQGNSA. The CDR3 is made up of 12 amino acids. CDR3 protein: CASSSQGQPQHF. Written as DNA, the CDR3 is TGTGCCAGCAGCTCCCAGGGCCAGCCCCAGCATTTT.

The V and J genes are TRBV3-1 (or the pseudogene TRBV3-2) and TRBJ1-5; 7 bases align to TRBD1. In germline, CDR1 is LGHDT, CDR2 YNNKEL (reference sequence). Losses at the gene ends were 1 base for V and 0 bases for J; bases not matched to a gene: 12. The CDR3 loop spans 19 amino acids. As DNA, the CDR3 is TGTGCCAGCAGCCAAGGTCGACAGGGAGCTTGGAATAGCAATCAGCCCCAGCATTTT. This translates into CASSQGRQGAWNSNQPQHF.

This clone has only one observation. The rearrangement joins TRBV12-3 or TRBV12-4 to TRBJ2-7; 8 bases are shared with TRBD1. The CDR3 consists of 13 residues. V shed 5 bases and J 2 bases; nucleotides not matched to a gene: 2. The CDR3 reads CASSGTGAYEQYF. CDR3 sequence (DNA): TGTGCCAGCAGTGGGACAGGAGCCTACGAGCAGTACTTC.

The chain joins TRBV5-1 to TRBJ2-2; 8 bases match TRBD2. CDR1 is SGHRS, CDR2 YFSETQ, per germline. CDR3 length: 16 amino acids. V shed 4 bases, J shed 3 bases, and the junction held 8 bases outside the gene matches. The CDR3 spells CASSMLLAEYTGELFF. The CDR3 DNA sequence: TGCGCCAGCAGCATGCTACTAGCGGAGTACACCGGGGAGCTGTTTTTT.

This chain joins TRBV2 and TRBJ2-2, with D perhaps TRBD1 (5 bases). Trimming took off 7 bases at V and 7 bases at J, with 13 bases between the two ends. Germline assignment: CDR1 SNHLY and CDR2 FYNNEI. This CDR3 region has 13 residues. In nucleotides, the CDR3 is TGTGCCAGCATTCCCAGGGTGGGCGGGGAGCTGTTTTTT. This gives the protein CASIPRVGGELFF.

This clone was seen only a few times. This sequence joins TRBV4-2 and TRBJ1-2; 8 bases agree with TRBD1. In germline, CDR1 is LGHNA, CDR2 YNFKEQ. CDR3 length: 15 amino acids. V trimming: 1 base; J trimming: 5 bases; junction bases outside the gene matches: 6. The CDR3 spells CASSQVGTGGYGYTF. The CDR3 bases are TGTGCCAGCAGCCAAGTTGGGACAGGCGGGTATGGCTACACCTTC.

The chain joins TRBV19 to TRBJ2-4; D possibly corresponds to TRBD1 (5 bases). V was pared by 6 bases and J by 5 bases, with 17 bases between. CDR1 is LNHDA and CDR2 is SQIVND in the germline V gene (reference sequence). The CDR3 is made up of 15 amino acids. CDR3 in DNA: TGTGCCAGTAGCTCCCTGGCAGGGAAACAAAACATTCAGTACTTC. This translates into CASSSLAGKQNIQYF. The full variable domain, with the rest looked up from reference TRBV19 and TRBJ2-4, is DGGITQSPKYLFRKEGQNVTLSCEQNLNHDAMYWYRQDPGQGLRLIYYSQIVNDFQKGDIAEGYSVSREKKESFPLTVTSAQKNPTAFYLCASSSLAGKQNIQYFGAGTRLSVL.

CDR3 sequence reads: CASSYLGDTEAFF. DNA of the CDR3: TGTGCCAGCAGTTACTTGGGAGACACTGAAGCTTTCTTT. The chain uses TRBV6-2 or TRBV6-3 and TRBJ1-1, with D unresolved. Per germline, CDR1 MNHEY and CDR2 SVGEGT. V was cut by 1 base and J by 3 bases, with 6 bases left in between. The CDR3 spans 13 residues.

This chain links TRBV4-3 with TRBJ2-1; TRBD2 might be the D (6 bases). The ends were cut back, 1 base at V and 8 bases at J, with 15 bases in the middle. This CDR3 comprises 15 residues. Per the germline V gene, CDR1 is LGHNA and CDR2 is YSLEER. Written as DNA, the CDR3 is TGCGCCAGCAGCCAAGGAGACGGGGGTAGGTATGAGCAGTTCTTC. Protein sequence: CASSQGDGGRYEQFF.

This clone was seen a handful of times. V usage is TRBV7-9 and J usage is TRBJ2-1, with D perhaps TRBD1 (5 bases). Per the germline V gene, CDR1 is SEHNR and CDR2 is FQNEAQ (reference sequence). Trimming shortened V by 5 bases and J by 8 bases, and 7 bases separated the two germline ends. This CDR3 is built from 11 residues. The CDR3 loop is CASSPQDEQFF. The CDR3 DNA reads as TGTGCCAGCAGCCCACAGGATGAGCAGTTCTTC.

The rearrangement uses TRBV2 and TRBJ2-1; possibly TRBD1 for D (5 bases). In germline, CDR1 is SNHLY, CDR2 FYNNEI. The CDR3 totals 13 residues. V was clipped by 1 base and J by 7 bases, with 8 bases between them. The CDR3 nucleotides are TGTGCCAGCAGTGAAGACAGGCATAATGAGCAGTTCTTC. Its translation is CASSEDRHNEQFF.

This sequence joins TRBV11-2 and TRBJ2-1; D ambiguous. V lost 3 bases and J lost 12, with 12 bases in between. The germline gives CDR1 SGHAT, CDR2 FQNNGV. CDR3 length: 12 amino acids. The DNA of the CDR3 is TGTGCCAGCAGCTTGGGCAGTCCCTCGCAGTTCTTC. This encodes CASSLGSPSQFF.

CDR3 protein: CASSPRQGWEMNTEAFF. CDR3 sequence (DNA): TGTGCCAGCTCACCTAGACAGGGCTGGGAAATGAACACTGAAGCTTTCTTT. V is TRBV18 and J is TRBJ1-1; 7 positions match TRBD1. CDR1 is KGHSH, CDR2 LQKENI, per germline. The CDR3 runs to 17 residues. V lost 3 bases, J lost 0 bases, and 10 bases stayed unmatched.

A single count supports this clone. The J gene is TRBJ1-3, the V gene TRBV5-6, with TRBD1 identical over 9 bases. Trimming cost V 2 bases and J 0 bases; bases outside gene matches: 3. CDR1 is SGHDT and CDR2 is YYEEEE in the germline V gene. The CDR3 is 16 residues long. The CDR3 region is CASSFGTGISGNTIYF. CDR3 DNA sequence: TGTGCCAGCAGCTTCGGGACAGGGATCTCTGGAAACACCATATATTTT.

The chain combines TRBV6-5 with TRBJ1-2; D call uncertain. Looked up from germline, CDR1 is MNHEY and CDR2 is SVGAGI. This CDR3 is 14 amino acids long. V was trimmed by 4 bases and J by 1 base, leaving 10 bases between them. CDR3 protein: CASSFGRVNYGYTF. CDR3 nucleotides: TGTGCCAGCAGTTTTGGCCGTGTTAACTATGGCTACACCTTC.

This clone appeared once. V and J are TRBV9 and TRBJ2-3, with 9 bases aligning to TRBD2. V gave up 2 bases and J gave up 2 bases; unmatched junction bases: 3. CDR1 SGDLS and CDR2 YYNGEE come from the germline V gene. The CDR3 length is 15 residues. CDR3 sequence (DNA): TGTGCCAGCAGCGTGACTAGCGGCTACACAGATACGCAGTATTTT. Its translation: CASSVTSGYTDTQYF. The full variable domain, its missing parts supplied by reference TRBV9 and TRBJ2-3, is DSGVTQTPKHLITATGQRVTLRCSPRSGDLSVYWYQQSLDQGLQFLIQYYNGEERAKGNILERFSAQQFPDLHSELNLSSLELGDSALYFCASSVTSGYTDTQYFGPGTRLTVL.

This chain connects TRBV2 to TRBJ1-2, with no clear D. This CDR3 is 15 amino acids long. Germline CDR1 SNHLY, CDR2 FYNNEI. Between the trimmed V and J ends, which lost 3 bases and 3 bases, there was a span of 14 bases. Written as DNA, the CDR3 is TGTGCCAGCAGTGAGGAGGGTCCGTCGGACTATGGCTACACCTTC. The encoded protein is CASSEEGPSDYGYTF.

This chain joins TRBV29-1 and TRBJ1-2, with 9 nucleotides matching TRBD1. There are 14 residues in the CDR3. Trimming cost V 4 bases and J 9 bases; bases outside gene matches: 12. Germline V lookup: CDR1 SQVTM, CDR2 ANQGSEA. The CDR3: CSVGTHGTGSRYTF. CDR3 sequence (DNA): TGCAGCGTTGGTACCCACGGGACAGGGAGTCGCTACACCTTC.

This clone has just one count. V gene TRBV3-1 (or the pseudogene TRBV3-2) combines with J gene TRBJ1-6; D perhaps matches TRBD1 (5 bases). V was clipped by 4 bases and J by 11 bases, with 9 bases between them. Germline V gene sequence: CDR1 LGHDT, CDR2 YNNKEL (reference sequence). The CDR3 has 12 residues. The CDR3 DNA reads TGTGCCAGCAGCCTAGGGGCACCACCCCTCCACTTT. The encoded protein is CASSLGAPPLHF.

The sample holds one count of this clone. The chain joins TRBV3-1 (or the pseudogene TRBV3-2) to TRBJ1-1; D is uncertain. CDR3 size: 14 residues. The V end was cut by 4 bases, the J end by 3 bases, with 12 bases between. Per germline, CDR1 LGHDT and CDR2 YNNKEL (reference sequence). CDR3 bases: TGTGCCAGCAGCCCCGGAGTTGCGCACACTGAAGCTTTCTTT. Translated: CASSPGVAHTEAFF.

The gene calls are TRBV6-5 and TRBJ1-6, with 9 bases that match TRBD1. The CDR3 covers 15 residues. After removal of 8 bases from V and 9 bases from J, the junction contained 11 bases not matched to a gene. Per germline, CDR1 MNHEY and CDR2 SVGAGI. CDR3 nucleotide sequence: TGTGCCAGCGCGGACAGGGGCCTAACCGGTTCACCCCTCCACTTT. Translating gives CASADRGLTGSPLHF.

This clone showed up just once. The chain employs TRBV5-6 and TRBJ2-5; 11 positions agree with TRBD2. The V gene end was trimmed by 0 bases and the J gene end by 5 bases; junction bases not matched to a gene: 3. CDR1 SGHDT and CDR2 YYEEEE come from the germline V gene. This CDR3 is built from 15 residues. CDR3 sequence (DNA): TGTGCCAGCAGCTTGGTTCCTAGCGGGGGGGAGACCCAGTACTTC. Translated: CASSLVPSGGETQYF. Drawing the rest from reference TRBV5-6 and TRBJ2-5, the complete variable domain is DAGVTQSPTHLIKTRGQQVTLRCSPKSGHDTVSWYQQALGQGPQFIFQYYEEEERQRGNFPDRFSGHQFPNYSSELNVNALLLGDSALYLCASSLVPSGGETQYFGPGTRLLVL.

The chain carries TRBV6-5 and TRBJ1-1; D gene uncertain. This CDR3 has 15 amino acids. Germline V gene sequence: CDR1 MNHEY, CDR2 SVGAGI. V lost 0 bases, J lost 2 bases, and 10 bases lay in between. The CDR3 is CASSYSRRPNTEAFF. In nucleotides, the CDR3 is TGTGCCAGCAGTTACTCGAGGCGACCAAACACTGAAGCTTTCTTT.

As regards this clone: Relative to the germline gene, one junction end is altered; a read error may explain this. The chain links TRBV7-7 to TRBJ2-1; TRBD2 aligns across 13 bases. The CDR3 contains 16 residues. Germline V CDR1 and CDR2: SSHAT, FNYEAQ (reference sequence). The CDR3: CASSLGTSGAYNEQFF. The CDR3 DNA reads as TGTGCTAGCAGCTTGGGGACTAGCGGGGCCTACAATGAGCAGTTCTTC.

V gene TRBV25-1 combines with J gene TRBJ2-7, with 7 bases identical to TRBD2. Germline-derived CDR1 and CDR2 are MGHDK and SYGVNS. The CDR3 runs 15 residues. Germline trimming cut 3 bases from V and 4 bases from J; bases unmatched to any gene: 9. The CDR3 here is CASSEGNGGGYEQYF. DNA for the CDR3: TGTGCCAGCAGTGAGGGTAATGGGGGGGGGTACGAGCAGTACTTC.

V usage is TRBV10-1 and J usage is TRBJ2-2; D might be TRBD1 (6 bases). The CDR3 has 12 residues. V dropped 6 bases and J dropped 6 bases, with 8 bases sitting between them. Germline V gene data show CDR1 as WNHNN and CDR2 as SYGVQD (reference sequence). The CDR3 coding sequence is TGCGCCAGCAGGGGGGCCTCCGGGGAGCTGTTTTTT. It yields the protein CASRGASGELFF.